The clone carrying this TCR beta chain was counted only a few times. The CDR3 contains 16 residues. CDR1 and CDR2 from the germline V gene are KGHSH and LQKENI. V was clipped by 3 bases and J by 6 bases; unmatched bases: 11. The sample belongs to a study of breast tumors, draining lymph nodes, adjacent tissues. From the multiplex PCR reads, TCRdb called clonotypes with MiXCR, one entry per CDR3 protein. The sample consists of around 8,200 distinct CDR3 sequences, about four fifths of them appearing once. This TCR derives from a female donor with breast cancer. Some clones in this sample may be carry-over from other donors' samples. The material sequenced was tumor-adjacent breast tissue. J is TRBJ2-1 and V is TRBV18; 7 bases line up with TRBD1. As DNA, the CDR3 is TGTGCCAGCTCACCGACATCCAGGGGGTATTTCAATGAGCAGTTCTTC. This codes for CASSPTSRGYFNEQFF.